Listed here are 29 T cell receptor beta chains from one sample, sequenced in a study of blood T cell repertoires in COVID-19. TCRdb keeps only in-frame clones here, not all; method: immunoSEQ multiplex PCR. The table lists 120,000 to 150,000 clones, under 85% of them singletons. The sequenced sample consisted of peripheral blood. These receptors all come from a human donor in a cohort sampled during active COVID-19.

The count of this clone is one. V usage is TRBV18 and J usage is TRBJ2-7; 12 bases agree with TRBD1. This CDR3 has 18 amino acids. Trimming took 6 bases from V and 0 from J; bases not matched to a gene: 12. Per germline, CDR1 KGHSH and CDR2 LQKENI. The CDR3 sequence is CASSDRGQGAVSSYEQYF. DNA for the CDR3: TGTGCCAGCTCTGACAGGGGACAGGGGGCCGTGAGCTCCTACGAGCAGTACTTC.

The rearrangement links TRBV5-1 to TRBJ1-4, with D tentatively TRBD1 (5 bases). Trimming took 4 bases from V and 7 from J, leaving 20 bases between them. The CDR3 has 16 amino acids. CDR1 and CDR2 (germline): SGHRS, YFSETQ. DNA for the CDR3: TGCGCCAGCAGCCCCGGGGGGGAAGGCCGGGGTGAAAAACTGTTTTTT. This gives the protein CASSPGGEGRGEKLFF.

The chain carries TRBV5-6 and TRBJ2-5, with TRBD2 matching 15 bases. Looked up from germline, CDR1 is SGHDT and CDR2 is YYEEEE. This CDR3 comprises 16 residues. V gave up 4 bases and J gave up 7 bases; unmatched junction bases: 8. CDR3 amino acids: CASSKGLAGGRVTQYF. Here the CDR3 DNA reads TGTGCCAGCAGCAAGGGACTAGCGGGGGGTCGGGTGACCCAGTACTTC.

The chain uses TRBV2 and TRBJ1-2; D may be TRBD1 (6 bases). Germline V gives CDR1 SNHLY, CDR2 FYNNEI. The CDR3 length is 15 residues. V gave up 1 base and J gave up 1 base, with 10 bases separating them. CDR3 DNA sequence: TGTGCCAGCAGTGAAGACCTGGACAGTAACTATGGCTACACCTTC. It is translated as CASSEDLDSNYGYTF.

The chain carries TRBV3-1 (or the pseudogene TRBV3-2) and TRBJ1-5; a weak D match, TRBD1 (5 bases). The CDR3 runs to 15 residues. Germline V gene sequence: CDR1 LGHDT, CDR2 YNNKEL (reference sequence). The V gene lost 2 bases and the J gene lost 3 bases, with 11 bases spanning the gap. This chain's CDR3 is CASSQSPGPNQPQHF. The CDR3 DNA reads TGTGCCAGCAGCCAAAGTCCAGGGCCCAATCAGCCCCAGCATTTT.

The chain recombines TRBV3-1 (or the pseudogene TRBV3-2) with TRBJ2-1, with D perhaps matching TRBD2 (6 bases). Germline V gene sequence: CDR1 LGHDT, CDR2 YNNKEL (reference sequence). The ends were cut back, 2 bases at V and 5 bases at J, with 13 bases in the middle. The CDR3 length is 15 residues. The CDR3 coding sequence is TGTGCCAGCAGCCAATCAATGGGACTGCACAATGAGCAGTTCTTC. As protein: CASSQSMGLHNEQFF.

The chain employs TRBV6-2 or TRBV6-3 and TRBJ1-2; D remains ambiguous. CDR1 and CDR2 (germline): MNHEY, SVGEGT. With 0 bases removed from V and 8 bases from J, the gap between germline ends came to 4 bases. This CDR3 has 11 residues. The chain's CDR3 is CASSYSRGYTF. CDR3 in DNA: TGTGCCAGCAGTTACTCGAGGGGCTACACCTTC.

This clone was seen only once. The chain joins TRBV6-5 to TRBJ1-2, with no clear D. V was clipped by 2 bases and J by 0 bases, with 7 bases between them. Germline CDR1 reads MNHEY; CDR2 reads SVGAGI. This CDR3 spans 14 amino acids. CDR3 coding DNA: TGTGCCAGCAGTTACGCAGGCCCTAACTATGGCTACACCTTC. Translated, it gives CASSYAGPNYGYTF.

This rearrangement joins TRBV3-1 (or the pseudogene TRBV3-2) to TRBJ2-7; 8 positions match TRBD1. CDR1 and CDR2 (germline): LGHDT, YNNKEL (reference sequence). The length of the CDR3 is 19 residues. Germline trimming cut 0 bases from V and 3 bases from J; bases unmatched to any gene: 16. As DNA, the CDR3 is TGTGCCAGCAGCCAAGAAGCTGGACAGGGAGTAGAGGGAAGCTACGAGCAGTACTTC. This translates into CASSQEAGQGVEGSYEQYF.

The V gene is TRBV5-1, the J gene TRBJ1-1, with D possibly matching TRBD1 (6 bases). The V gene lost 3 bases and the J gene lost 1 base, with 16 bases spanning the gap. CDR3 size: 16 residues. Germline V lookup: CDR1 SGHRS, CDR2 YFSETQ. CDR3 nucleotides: TGCGCCAGCAGCTCGGACACAGGGAGGGGGAACACTGAAGCTTTCTTT. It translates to CASSSDTGRGNTEAFF.

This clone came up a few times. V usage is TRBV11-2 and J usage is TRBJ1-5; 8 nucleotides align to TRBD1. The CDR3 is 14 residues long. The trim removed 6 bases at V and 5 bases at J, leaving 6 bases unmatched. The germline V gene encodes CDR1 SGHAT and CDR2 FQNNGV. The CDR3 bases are TGTGCCAGCAGTCAAACAGGGGGGTATCAGCCCCAGCATTTT. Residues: CASSQTGGYQPQHF.

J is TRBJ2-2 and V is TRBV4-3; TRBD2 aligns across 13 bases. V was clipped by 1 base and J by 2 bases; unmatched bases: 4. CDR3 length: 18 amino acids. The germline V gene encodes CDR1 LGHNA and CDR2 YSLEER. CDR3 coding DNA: TGCGCCAGCAGCCAAGGATGGACTAGCGGGGGAAACACCGGGGAGCTGTTTTTT. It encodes CASSQGWTSGGNTGELFF.

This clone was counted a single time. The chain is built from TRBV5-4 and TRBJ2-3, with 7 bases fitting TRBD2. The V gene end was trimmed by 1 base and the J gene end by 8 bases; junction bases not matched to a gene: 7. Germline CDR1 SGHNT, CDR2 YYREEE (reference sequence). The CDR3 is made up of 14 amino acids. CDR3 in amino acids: CASSLNAGEGTQYF. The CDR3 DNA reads TGTGCCAGCAGCTTGAATGCGGGGGAAGGTACGCAGTATTTT.

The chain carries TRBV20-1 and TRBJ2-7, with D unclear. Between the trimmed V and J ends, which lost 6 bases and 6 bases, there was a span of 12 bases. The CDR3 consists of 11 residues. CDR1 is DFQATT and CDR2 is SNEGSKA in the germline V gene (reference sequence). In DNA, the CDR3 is TGCAGTGCGTTTGCCCGGAGCGAGCAGTACTTC. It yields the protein CSAFARSEQYF.

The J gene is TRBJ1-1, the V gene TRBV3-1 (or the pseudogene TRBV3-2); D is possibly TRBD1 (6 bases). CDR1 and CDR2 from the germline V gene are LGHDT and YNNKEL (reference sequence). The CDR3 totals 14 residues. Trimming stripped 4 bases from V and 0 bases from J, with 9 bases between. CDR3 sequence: CASSRTGMNTEAFF. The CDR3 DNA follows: TGTGCCAGCAGCCGTACAGGGATGAACACTGAAGCTTTCTTT.

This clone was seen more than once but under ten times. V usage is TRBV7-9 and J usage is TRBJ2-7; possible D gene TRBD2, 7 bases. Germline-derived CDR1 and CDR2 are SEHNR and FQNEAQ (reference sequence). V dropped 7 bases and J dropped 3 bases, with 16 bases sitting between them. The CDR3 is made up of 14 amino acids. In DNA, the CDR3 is TGTGCCAGCACCAAAGTGGGGGGGCTCTACGAGCAGTACTTC. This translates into CASTKVGGLYEQYF.

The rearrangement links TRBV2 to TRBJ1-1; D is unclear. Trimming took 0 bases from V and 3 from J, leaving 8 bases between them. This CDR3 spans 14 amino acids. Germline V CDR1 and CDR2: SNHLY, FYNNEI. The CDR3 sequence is CASSEARVYTEAFF. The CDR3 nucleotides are TGTGCCAGCAGTGAAGCGAGGGTTTACACTGAAGCTTTCTTT.

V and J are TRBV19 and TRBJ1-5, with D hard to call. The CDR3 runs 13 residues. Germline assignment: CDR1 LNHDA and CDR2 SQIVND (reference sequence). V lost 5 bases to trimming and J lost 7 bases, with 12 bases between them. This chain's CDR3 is CASSSEGGQPQHF. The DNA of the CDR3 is TGTGCCAGTAGTTCGGAGGGTGGACAGCCCCAGCATTTT.

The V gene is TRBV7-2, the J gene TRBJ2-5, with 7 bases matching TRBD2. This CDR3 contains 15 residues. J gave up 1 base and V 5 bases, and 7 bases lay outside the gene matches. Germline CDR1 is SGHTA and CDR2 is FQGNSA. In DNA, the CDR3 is TGTGCCAGCAGCACCAGCGGGGTACTCCAAGAGACCCAGTACTTC. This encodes CASSTSGVLQETQYF. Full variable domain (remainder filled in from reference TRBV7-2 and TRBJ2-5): GAGVSQSPSNKVTEKGKDVELRCDPISGHTALYWYRQSLGQGLEFLIYFQGNSAPDKSGLPSDRFSAERTGGSVSTLTIQRTQQEDSAVYLCASSTSGVLQETQYFGPGTRLLVL.

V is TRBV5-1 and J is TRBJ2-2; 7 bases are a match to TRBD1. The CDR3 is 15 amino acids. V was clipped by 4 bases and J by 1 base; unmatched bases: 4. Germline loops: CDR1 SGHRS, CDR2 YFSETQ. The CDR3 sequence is CASSIDRVNTGELFF. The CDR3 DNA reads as TGCGCCAGCAGCATCGACAGGGTGAACACCGGGGAGCTGTTTTTT.

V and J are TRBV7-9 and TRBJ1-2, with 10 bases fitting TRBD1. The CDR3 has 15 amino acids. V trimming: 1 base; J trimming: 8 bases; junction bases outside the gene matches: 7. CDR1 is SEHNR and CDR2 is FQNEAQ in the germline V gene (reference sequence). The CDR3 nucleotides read TGTGCCAGCAGCTTAGGGGACAGGGGAATGGAGGGCTACACCTTC. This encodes CASSLGDRGMEGYTF.

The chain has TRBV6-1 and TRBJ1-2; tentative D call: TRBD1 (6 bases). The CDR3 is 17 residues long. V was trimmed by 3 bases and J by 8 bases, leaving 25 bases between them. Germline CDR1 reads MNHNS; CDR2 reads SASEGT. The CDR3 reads CASSDRGGTNYRSGYTF. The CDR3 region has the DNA TGTGCCAGCAGTGATCGCGGGGGGACAAACTACCGATCGGGCTACACCTTC.

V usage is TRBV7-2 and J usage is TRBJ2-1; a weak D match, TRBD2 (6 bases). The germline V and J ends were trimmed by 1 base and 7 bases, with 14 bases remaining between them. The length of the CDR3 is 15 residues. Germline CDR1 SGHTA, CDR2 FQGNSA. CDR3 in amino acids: CASSLGRDSPNEQFF. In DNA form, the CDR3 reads TGTGCCAGCAGCTTAGGTCGGGACTCACCTAATGAGCAGTTCTTC.

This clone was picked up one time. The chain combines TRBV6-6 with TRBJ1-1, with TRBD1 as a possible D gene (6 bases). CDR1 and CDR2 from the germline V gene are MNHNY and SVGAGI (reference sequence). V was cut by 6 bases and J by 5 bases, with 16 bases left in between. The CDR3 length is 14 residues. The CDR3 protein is CASSLKFGQTEAFF. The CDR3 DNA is TGTGCCAGCAGCCTGAAATTTGGACAGACTGAAGCTTTCTTT.

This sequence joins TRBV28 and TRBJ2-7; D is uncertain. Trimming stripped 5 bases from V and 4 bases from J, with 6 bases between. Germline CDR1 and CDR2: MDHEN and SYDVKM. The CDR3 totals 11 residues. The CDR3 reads CASSPLYEQYF. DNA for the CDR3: TGTGCCAGCAGTCCCTTATACGAGCAGTACTTC.

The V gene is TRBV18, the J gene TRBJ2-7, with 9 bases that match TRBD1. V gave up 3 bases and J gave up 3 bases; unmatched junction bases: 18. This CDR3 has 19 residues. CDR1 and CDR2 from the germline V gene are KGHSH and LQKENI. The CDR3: CASSPATGGASPDFYEQYF. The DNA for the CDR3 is TGTGCCAGCTCACCGGCTACAGGGGGCGCTTCACCCGACTTCTACGAGCAGTACTTC. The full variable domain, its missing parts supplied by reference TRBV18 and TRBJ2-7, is NAGVMQNPRHLVRRRGQEARLRCSPMKGHSHVYWYRQLPEEGLKFMVYLQKENIIDESGMPKERFSAEFPKEGPSILRIQQVVRGDSAAYFCASSPATGGASPDFYEQYFGPGTRLTVT.

The DNA for the CDR3 is TGTGCCAGCCAGACCGGCGGGGGGTACACCTACGAGCAGTACTTC. As protein: CASQTGGGYTYEQYF. The chain is built from TRBV27 and TRBJ2-7; TRBD2 matches 8 bases. Germline V gives CDR1 MNHEY, CDR2 SMNVEV (reference sequence). The junction had 11 bases not matched to a gene; V was cut back by 8 bases and J by 2 bases. The length of the CDR3 is 15 residues.

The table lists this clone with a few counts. The CDR3 bases are TGTGCCAGCAGCTTGGGGACAGGGAGAGGGCAGCCCCAGCATTTT. It specifies CASSLGTGRGQPQHF. V is TRBV7-8 and J is TRBJ1-5; 9 bases map to TRBD1. With 3 bases clipped from V and 7 bases from J, the junction kept 7 bases outside the gene matches. The CDR3 loop spans 15 amino acids. The germline CDR1 and CDR2 sequences are SGHVS and FQNEAQ.

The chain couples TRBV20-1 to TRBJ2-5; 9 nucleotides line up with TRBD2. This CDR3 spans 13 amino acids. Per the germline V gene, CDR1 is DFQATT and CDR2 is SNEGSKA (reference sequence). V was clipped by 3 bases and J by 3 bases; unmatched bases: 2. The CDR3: CSASLAGEETQYF. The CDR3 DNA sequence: TGCAGTGCTAGTTTAGCGGGGGAAGAGACCCAGTACTTC.